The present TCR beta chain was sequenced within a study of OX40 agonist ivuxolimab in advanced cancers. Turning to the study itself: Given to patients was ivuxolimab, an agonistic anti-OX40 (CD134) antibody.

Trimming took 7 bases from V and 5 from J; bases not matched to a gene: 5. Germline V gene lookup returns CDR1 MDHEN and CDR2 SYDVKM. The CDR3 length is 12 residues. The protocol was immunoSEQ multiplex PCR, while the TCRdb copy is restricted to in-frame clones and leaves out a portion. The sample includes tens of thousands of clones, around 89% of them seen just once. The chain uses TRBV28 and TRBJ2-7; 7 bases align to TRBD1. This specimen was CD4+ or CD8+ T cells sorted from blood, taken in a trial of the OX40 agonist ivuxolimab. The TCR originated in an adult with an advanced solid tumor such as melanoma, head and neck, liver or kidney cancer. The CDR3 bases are TGTGCCAGCACGGACAGGATCGACGAGCAGTACTTC. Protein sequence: CASTDRIDEQYF.